A selection of T cell receptor beta chains follows, all from one sample in a study of beta chain features in type 1 diabetes. The data were produced by immunoSEQ multiplex PCR, yet TCRdb's version contains in-frame clones alone and is incomplete. The sample has 200,000 to 250,000 clones, 15% to 20% seen once. Sequenced material: naive CD4+ T cells from blood. The source is a man younger than 45 with type 1 diabetes. Each CDR3 is given with its conserved first and last residue. A D gene is named only where the DNA matches it firmly. The size of a clone is reported for some rows only, either as once, few or many, or as a class for expanded clones.

TRBV4-1	TRBD2	15	.	TRBJ2-7	TGCGCCAGCAGCCTTCGACTAGCGATCTCCTACGAGCAGTACTTC	CASSLRLAISYEQYF
TRBV30	.	16	few	TRBJ2-7	TGTGCCTGGAGTGGTGGTATAGAGAGATCTCACTACGAGCAGTACTTC	CAWSGGIERSHYEQYF
TRBV21-1	.	11	.	TRBJ2-3	TGTGCCAGCAGCGAGACAGATACGCAGTATTTT	CASSETDTQYF
TRBV5-1	.	15	.	TRBJ2-5	TGCGCCAGCAGCCCAGGACAGAGCACCGAAGAGACCCAGTACTTC	CASSPGQSTEETQYF
TRBV5-6	.	15	.	TRBJ1-4	TGTGCCAGCAGCTGGGGCGGCAGGGGTAATGAAAAACTGTTTTTT	CASSWGGRGNEKLFF
TRBV7-3	.	13	.	TRBJ2-3	TGTGCCAGCAGCTTACGACGCACAGATACGCAGTATTTT	CASSLRRTDTQYF
TRBV9	.	13	.	TRBJ2-5	TGTGCCAGCAGCGTTGGCGTTCAAGAGACCCAGTACTTC	CASSVGVQETQYF
TRBV6-1	.	15	.	TRBJ2-1	TGTGCCAGCAGTGAATCTAGGGGGGTCATCAATGAGCAGTTCTTC	CASSESRGVINEQFF
TRBV2	.	11	.	TRBJ2-1	TGTGCCAGCAGTGAAGCCCCTGAGCAGTTCTTC	CASSEAPEQFF
TRBV29-1	.	14	few	TRBJ2-5	TGCAGCGGGGAGGGGGAGGGCCCTCCTGAGACCCAGTACTTC	CSGEGEGPPETQYF
TRBV14	.	13	few	TRBJ1-1	TGTGCCAGCAGCCGTGGCGCTCTCCCTGAAGCTTTCTTT	CASSRGALPEAFF
TRBV23-1	.	15	few	TRBJ2-1	TGCGCCAGCAGTCAATCTCCCAGGGCCTACAATGAGCAGTTCTTC	CASSQSPRAYNEQFF
TRBV6-5	.	13	few	TRBJ2-3	TGTGCCAGCAGTTACGAGGGGACAGATACGCAGTATTTT	CASSYEGTDTQYF
TRBV25-1	.	15	.	TRBJ1-1	TGTGCCAGCAGTGAGCCGGGGCGCGGAGGGACTGAAGCTTTCTTT	CASSEPGRGGTEAFF
TRBV29-1	.	13	.	TRBJ2-1	TGCAGCGTTGAACCCAGAGCTAAGAATGAGCAGTTCTTC	CSVEPRAKNEQFF
TRBV30	.	11	few	TRBJ1-1	TGTGCCTGGAGCCGAGGGACTGAAGCTTTCTTT	CAWSRGTEAFF
TRBV30	TRBD1	11	few	TRBJ2-1	TGTGCTTTTAAACAGGGGGGTGAGCAGTTCTTC	CAFKQGGEQFF
TRBV5-1	.	14	few	TRBJ2-7	TGCGCCAGCAGCTTGGCTAGCGTTACCTACGAGCAGTACTTC	CASSLASVTYEQYF
TRBV7-9	.	15	few	TRBJ2-7	TGTGCCAGCAGCTTAGGCATGCCGAGCTCCTACGAGCAGTACTTC	CASSLGMPSSYEQYF
TRBV14	.	13	.	TRBJ1-2	TGTGCCAGCAGCCAAGGGGTCGGCTATGGCTACACCTTC	CASSQGVGYGYTF
TRBV29-1	TRBD1	13	.	TRBJ2-7	TGCAGCGTTGAGAGGGACAGAGGGGACGAGCAGTACTTC	CSVERDRGDEQYF
TRBV4-1	.	16	.	TRBJ2-7	TGCGCCAGCAGCCCTCTTGGGGCGACAACGAGGAGCGAGCAGTACTTC	CASSPLGATTRSEQYF
TRBV9	.	14	.	TRBJ2-5	TGTGCCAGCAGCCCCAGTCCCGGGGAAGAGACCCAGTACTTC	CASSPSPGEETQYF
TRBV7-2	.	15	.	TRBJ2-1	TGTGCCAGCAGCGCCCACTCAGGCGGGGACAATGAGCAGTTCTTC	CASSAHSGGDNEQFF
TRBV9	.	16	.	TRBJ2-3	TGTGCCAGCAGCGCTACAACTCGTCAAGGCACAGATACGCAGTATTTT	CASSATTRQGTDTQYF
TRBV29-1	.	12	few	TRBJ2-5	TGCAGCGCTAACACCGACGCCAGGACCCAGTACTTC	CSANTDARTQYF
TRBV29-1	.	13	.	TRBJ1-2	TGCAGCGTAGAAAGGCAGGGTAACTATGGCTACACCTTC	CSVERQGNYGYTF
TRBV25-1	TRBD1	15	.	TRBJ1-2	TGTGCCAGCAGTGAATCCTGGGACAGGGATAATGGCTACACCTTC	CASSESWDRDNGYTF
TRBV10-3	TRBD2	12	.	TRBJ2-7	TGTGCCATCAGTGAGCCTGGGACTAGCACATACTTC	CAISEPGTSTYF
TRBV6-6	TRBD2	16	few	TRBJ2-1	TGTGCCAGCAGCCCCGGGACTAGCGGGAGTCTCAATGAGCAGTTCTTC	CASSPGTSGSLNEQFF
TRBV7-9	TRBD1	13	few	TRBJ1-5	TGTGCCAGCAGCTTCACAGGGGAACAGCCCCAGCATTTT	CASSFTGEQPQHF
TRBV7-2	.	16	.	TRBJ1-4	TGTGCCAGCAGCTTAGCGCGGACTTCAACTAATGAAAAACTGTTTTTT	CASSLARTSTNEKLFF
TRBV29-1	.	12	.	TRBJ2-7	TGCAGCGTTGTGCAACAGTTCTACGAGCAGTACTTC	CSVVQQFYEQYF
TRBV2	.	11	.	TRBJ1-1	TGTGCCAGCAGTGTTAACACTGAAGCTTTCTTT	CASSVNTEAFF
TRBV27	.	13	few	TRBJ2-3	TGTGCCAGCAGTCACAGGGTCACAGATACGCAGTATTTT	CASSHRVTDTQYF
TRBV29-1	.	13	few	TRBJ2-1	TGCAGCGTTGTGAGGACTCTCGGCAATGAGCAGTTCTTC	CSVVRTLGNEQFF
TRBV11-2	.	16	.	TRBJ2-6	TGTGCCAGCAGCTTAGGGATGGTCCCCGGGGCCAACGTCCTGACTTTC	CASSLGMVPGANVLTF
TRBV14	.	14	few	TRBJ2-5	TGTGCCAGCAGCCAAGCAAACGGCCGGGAGACCCAGTACTTC	CASSQANGRETQYF
TRBV27	.	14	.	TRBJ1-4	TGTGCCAGCAGTTCTCCCGGATCTAATGAAAAACTGTTTTTT	CASSSPGSNEKLFF
TRBV9	.	13	.	TRBJ1-2	TGTGCCAGCACCCGACGAGACATGTCCGGCTACACCTTC	CASTRRDMSGYTF
TRBV29-1	.	14	few	TRBJ2-2	TGCCGCAGACTAGTACAGCGTGTCACCGGGGAGCTGTTTTTT	CRRLVQRVTGELFF
TRBV27	.	14	.	TRBJ2-7	TGTGCCAGCAGTTTAAAGGTATCGGCCTACGAGCAGTACTTC	CASSLKVSAYEQYF
TRBV28	TRBD1	13	.	TRBJ2-7	TGTGCCAGCAATGACAGGGGTGGGTACGAGCAGTACTTC	CASNDRGGYEQYF
TRBV7-2	TRBD2	15	.	TRBJ2-3	TGTGCCAGCAGCTTAGCGGGAGGGCTTGGAGATACGCAGTATTTT	CASSLAGGLGDTQYF
TRBV7-7	.	13	few	TRBJ2-3	TGTGCCAGCAGCTTAGCCCAGGAAGATACGCAGTATTTT	CASSLAQEDTQYF
TRBV4-1	TRBD2	15	.	TRBJ2-3	TGCGCCAGCAGCCAACCCCTAGCGGGAGGGGATACGCAGTATTTT	CASSQPLAGGDTQYF
TRBV30	.	12	.	TRBJ2-3	TGTGCCTGGAGTGTACCTACAGATACGCAGTATTTT	CAWSVPTDTQYF
TRBV29-1	.	11	.	TRBJ2-3	TGCAGCGTTGACCAGACAGATACGCAGTATTTT	CSVDQTDTQYF
TRBV29-1	.	10	few	TRBJ1-1	TGCAGCGGTGGAGGGACTGAAGCTTTCTTT	CSGGGTEAFF
TRBV7-2	.	12	.	TRBJ2-1	TGTGCCAGCAGCTTAAGATACAATGAGCAGTTCTTC	CASSLRYNEQFF
TRBV4-3	.	12	.	TRBJ1-4	TGCGCCAGCAGCCGTGGATCTGAAAAACTGTTTTTT	CASSRGSEKLFF
TRBV7-2	.	15	.	TRBJ2-7	TGTGCCAGCAGCCTCTTTCTGGCGGGGAGCTACGAGCAGTACTTC	CASSLFLAGSYEQYF
TRBV29-1	.	14	.	TRBJ1-3	TGCAGCGTTGTAACAGGTGACTCTGGAAACACCATATATTTT	CSVVTGDSGNTIYF
TRBV21-1	.	10	.	TRBJ2-4	TGTGCCAGCAGCAACTACCCGGAGTACTTC	CASSNYPEYF
TRBV7-2	.	16	few	TRBJ2-6	TGTGCCAGCAGCTTACGTGTCAGCTCTGGGGCCAACGTCCTGACTTTC	CASSLRVSSGANVLTF
TRBV11-2	.	15	.	TRBJ2-6	TGTGCCAGCAGCCCCATGGGGTTTGGGGCCAACGTCCTGACTTTC	CASSPMGFGANVLTF
TRBV7-2	.	15	few	TRBJ2-1	TGTGCCAGCAGCCTGCTTTTTGGGGGCGGTATTGAGCAGTTCTTC	CASSLLFGGGIEQFF
TRBV30	.	12	few	TRBJ2-4	TGTGCCTGGAGTGTACTGGGGGACATTCAGTACTTC	CAWSVLGDIQYF
TRBV21-1	.	15	few	TRBJ2-7	TGTGCCAGCAGCAAGGGCCCTAGCGGGAGGGGCGAGCAGTACTTC	CASSKGPSGRGEQYF